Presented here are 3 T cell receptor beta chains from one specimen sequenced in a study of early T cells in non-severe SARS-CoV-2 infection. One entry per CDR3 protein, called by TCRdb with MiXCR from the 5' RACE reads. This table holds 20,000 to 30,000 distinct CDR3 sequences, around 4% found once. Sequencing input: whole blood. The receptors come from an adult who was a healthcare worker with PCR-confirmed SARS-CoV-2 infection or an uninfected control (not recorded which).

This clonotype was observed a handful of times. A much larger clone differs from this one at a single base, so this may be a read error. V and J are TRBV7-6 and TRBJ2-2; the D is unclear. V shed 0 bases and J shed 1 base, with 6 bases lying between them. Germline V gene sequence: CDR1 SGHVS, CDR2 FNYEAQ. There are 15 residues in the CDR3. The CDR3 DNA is TGTGCCAGCAGCTTAGCGTGGCAGAACACCGGGGAGCTGTTTTTT. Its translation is CASSLAWQNTGELFF.

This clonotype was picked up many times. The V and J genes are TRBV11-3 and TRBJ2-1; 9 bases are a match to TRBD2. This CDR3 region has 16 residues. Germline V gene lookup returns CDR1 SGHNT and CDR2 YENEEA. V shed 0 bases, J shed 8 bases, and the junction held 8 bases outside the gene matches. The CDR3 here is CASSLEGREGQDEQFF. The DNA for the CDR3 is TGTGCCAGCAGCTTAGAAGGGCGGGAGGGCCAGGATGAGCAGTTCTTC.

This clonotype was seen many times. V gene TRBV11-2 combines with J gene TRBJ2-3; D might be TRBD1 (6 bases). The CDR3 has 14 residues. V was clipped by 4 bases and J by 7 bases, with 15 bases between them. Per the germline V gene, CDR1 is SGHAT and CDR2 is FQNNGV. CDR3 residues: CASSSEAQGNTQYF. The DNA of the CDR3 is TGTGCCAGCAGCTCGGAGGCCCAGGGGAATACGCAGTATTTT. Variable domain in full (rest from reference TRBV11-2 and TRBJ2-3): EAGVAQSPRYKIIEKRQSVAFWCNPISGHATLYWYQQILGQGPKLLIQFQNNGVVDDSQLPKDRFSAERLKGVDSTLKIQPAKLEDSAVYLCASSSEAQGNTQYFGPGTRLTVL.